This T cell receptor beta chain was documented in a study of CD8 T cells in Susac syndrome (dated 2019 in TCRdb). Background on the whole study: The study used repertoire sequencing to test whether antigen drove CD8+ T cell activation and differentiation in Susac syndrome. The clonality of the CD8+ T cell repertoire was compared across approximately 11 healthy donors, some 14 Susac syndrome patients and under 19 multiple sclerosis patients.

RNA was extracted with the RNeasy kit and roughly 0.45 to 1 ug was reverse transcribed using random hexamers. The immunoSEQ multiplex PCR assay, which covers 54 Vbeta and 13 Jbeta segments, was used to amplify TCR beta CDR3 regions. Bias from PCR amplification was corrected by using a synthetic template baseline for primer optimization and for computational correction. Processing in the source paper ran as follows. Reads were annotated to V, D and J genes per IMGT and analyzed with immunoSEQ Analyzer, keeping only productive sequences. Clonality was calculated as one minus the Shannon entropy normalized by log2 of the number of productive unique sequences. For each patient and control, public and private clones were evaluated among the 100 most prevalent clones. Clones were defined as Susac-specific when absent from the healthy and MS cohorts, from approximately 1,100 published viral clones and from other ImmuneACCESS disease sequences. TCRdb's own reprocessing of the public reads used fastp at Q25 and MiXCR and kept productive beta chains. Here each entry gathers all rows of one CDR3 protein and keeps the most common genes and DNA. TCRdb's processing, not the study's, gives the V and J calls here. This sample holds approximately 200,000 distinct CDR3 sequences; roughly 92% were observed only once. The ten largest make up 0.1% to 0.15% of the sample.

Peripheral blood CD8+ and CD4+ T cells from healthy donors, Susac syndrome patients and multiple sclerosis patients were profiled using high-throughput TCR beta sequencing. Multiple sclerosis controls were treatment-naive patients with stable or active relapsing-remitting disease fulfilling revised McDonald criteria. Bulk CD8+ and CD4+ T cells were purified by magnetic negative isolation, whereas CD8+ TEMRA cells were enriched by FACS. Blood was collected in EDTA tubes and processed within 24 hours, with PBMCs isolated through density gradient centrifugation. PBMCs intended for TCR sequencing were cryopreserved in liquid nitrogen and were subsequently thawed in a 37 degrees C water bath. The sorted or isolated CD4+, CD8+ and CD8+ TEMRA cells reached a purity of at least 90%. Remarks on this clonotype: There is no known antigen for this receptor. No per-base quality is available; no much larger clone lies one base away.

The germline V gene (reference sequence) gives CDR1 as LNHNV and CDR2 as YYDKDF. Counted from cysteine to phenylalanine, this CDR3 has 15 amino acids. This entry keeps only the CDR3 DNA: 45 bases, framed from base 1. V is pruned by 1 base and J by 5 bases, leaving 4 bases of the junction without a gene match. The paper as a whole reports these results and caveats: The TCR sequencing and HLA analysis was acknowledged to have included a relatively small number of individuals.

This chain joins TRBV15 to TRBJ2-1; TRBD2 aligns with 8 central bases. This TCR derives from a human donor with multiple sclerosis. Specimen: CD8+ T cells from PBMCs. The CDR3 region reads CATSRGAGANNEQFF. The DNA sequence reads TGTGCCACCAGCAGAGGAGCGGGAGCCAACAATGAGCAGTTCTTC.